This TCR beta chain derives from a study of T-cell memory formation after mild COVID-19. The CDR3 is 15 amino acids. The germline CDR1 and CDR2 sequences are SGHTA and FQGNSA. With 4 bases clipped from V and 2 bases from J, the junction kept 8 bases outside the gene matches. Notes on this clonotype: What it binds is not known.

Study-level results: The authors did not confirm SARS-CoV-2 specificity of second-wave clones peaking day 37.

TCRdb re-called the 5' RACE reads through MiXCR, storing one row per CDR3 protein. This repertoire shows 350,000 to 450,000 distinct CDR3 sequences, around 18% found once; its top ten account for about 8.8%. Sample: PBMCs or a T cell subset sorted from them (not recorded which). This receptor was obtained from an adult woman who had mild COVID-19 (a few samples of this study predate the infection). Cell type and time point are not known. This chain links TRBV7-2 with TRBJ2-7, with 7 bases lining up with TRBD1. The CDR3 region is CASSSKGAGAYEQYF. Here the CDR3 DNA reads TGTGCCAGCAGCTCTAAGGGGGCTGGAGCCTACGAGCAGTACTTC. Filled out from reference TRBV7-2 and TRBJ2-7, the complete variable domain reads GAGVSQSPSNKVTEKGKDVELRCDPISGHTALYWYRQSLGQGLEFLIYFQGNSAPDKSGLPSDRFSAERTGGSVSTLTIQRTQQEDSAVYLCASSSKGAGAYEQYFGPGTRLTVT.